The 12 T cell receptor beta chains in this list originate from one sample, sequenced in a study of tumor and adjacent non-tumor tissue in lung cancer listed by TCRdb under 2018. Bulk unsorted tissue served as the source for RNA extraction, and RNA quality was assessed using a NanoDrop ND-1000 and an Agilent 2100. Receptor amplification or capture employed multiplex PCR. Sequencing instrument: Illumina HiSeq 2500. TCRbeta libraries were built by three rounds of nested PCR using primers (Table S4), following protocols modified from ARM-PCR. The public reads were reanalyzed by TCRdb: fastp trimming at Q25, MiXCR alignment, in-frame beta chains only. Entries are consolidated by CDR3 protein sequence, retaining the most common genes and DNA. For this sample there are about 140,000 distinct CDR3 sequences; around 60% appear just once. Around a sixth of the sample is held by the ten biggest clonotypes. The sequenced sample consisted of lung tumor tissue. Receptors originate from a man aged 60 to 69 with small cell lung cancer.

About this clonotype itself: This may stem from a read error, because a much larger clone lies one nucleotide away. The rearrangement uses TRBV20-1 and TRBJ1-2; 8 bases are a match to TRBD1. Per germline, CDR1 DFQATT and CDR2 SNEGSKA (reference sequence). The V and J ends lost 6 bases and 7 bases, in that order; junction bases with no gene match: 10. There are 13 residues in the CDR3. The CDR3 region is CSAPPGGGCGYTF. In nucleotides, the CDR3 is TGCAGTGCCCCCCCAGGGGGCGGTTGTGGCTACACCTTC.

To note about this clonotype: An end of the junction differs from the germline gene, which may be a read error. The chain employs TRBV11-2 and TRBJ2-1, with TRBD2 matching 8 bases. This CDR3 spans 16 amino acids. Germline CDR1 SGHAT, CDR2 FQNNGV. CDR3 nucleotide sequence: TGTGTCAGCAACTTAGAGGCTAGCGGGTCCTTCTATGAGCAGTTCTTC. Its protein product is CVSNLEASGSFYEQFF.

The rearrangement uses TRBV7-2 and TRBJ2-1, with 9 nucleotides matching TRBD2. After removal of 6 bases from V and 7 bases from J, the junction contained 10 bases not matched to a gene. From germline, CDR1 is SGHTA and CDR2 FQGNSA. The CDR3 consists of 15 residues. The DNA of the CDR3 is TGTGCCAGCAGTAGAATAGCGGGAGTGGAAAATGAGCAGTTCTTC. Its translation: CASSRIAGVENEQFF.

Details on this clonotype: This sequence may be a read error, since a much larger clone differs from it by one base. The genes are TRBV14 and TRBJ2-3; D tentatively reads TRBD1 or TRBD2 (5 bases each). Germline CDR1 and CDR2: SGHDN and FVKESK. This CDR3 comprises 17 residues. The CDR3, as DNA: TGTGCCAACAGCCAAGATCCGCCGGGGCGGATAACAGATACGCAGTATTTT. Residues: CANSQDPPGRITDTQYF.

The chain uses TRBV20-1 and TRBJ2-3; TRBD2 aligns across 9 bases. CDR1 and CDR2 (germline): DFQATT, SNEGSKA (reference sequence). Trimming cost V 6 bases and J 3 bases; bases outside gene matches: 7. The CDR3 totals 14 residues. CDR3 residues: CSATRLAVTDTQYF. The CDR3 DNA is TGCAGTGCGACGCGACTAGCGGTGACAGATACGCAGTATTTT.

The chain links TRBV5-6 to TRBJ1-1; 9 positions agree with TRBD1. V shed 5 bases and J 11 bases; nucleotides not matched to a gene: 10. The CDR3 consists of 13 residues. Germline V lookup: CDR1 SGHDT, CDR2 YYEEEE. The CDR3 loop is CASRGTGGSRAFF. As DNA, the CDR3 is TGTGCCAGCAGGGGAACAGGGGGCAGTCGGGCTTTCTTT.

The rearrangement links TRBV28 to TRBJ1-2; no definite D call. The V end lost 7 bases, the J end lost 4 bases, and 28 bases lay between the germline ends. The CDR3 extends over 18 amino acids. Germline-derived CDR1 and CDR2 are MDHEN and SYDVKM. CDR3 DNA sequence: TGTGCCAGCACCCCCTTTAACCCCCGGAGGGAGGAGGGCTATGGCTACACCTTC. Translating gives CASTPFNPRREEGYGYTF.

In the case of this clonotype: A much larger clone lies one base from this, so it may be a read error. The chain couples TRBV20-1 to TRBJ2-5; the D gene could be TRBD1 or TRBD2 (5 bases each). V was trimmed by 6 bases and J by 4 bases, leaving 18 bases between them. CDR3 length: 14 residues. Germline CDR1 is DFQATT and CDR2 is SNEGSKA (reference sequence). The CDR3 nucleotides read TGCAGTGCCAACAAGAGGGGAGTCCGAGAGACCCAGTACTTC. Translation gives CSANKRGVRETQYF.

There are a few counts of this clonotype. A read error may explain this, as a much larger clone is one base away. The rearrangement uses TRBV5-5 and TRBJ1-3, with D unclear. The CDR3 is made up of 14 amino acids. Per germline, CDR1 SGHKS and CDR2 YYEKEE (reference sequence). The CDR3 is CASSLSVAGNAIYF. The CDR3 nucleotides are TGTGCCAGCAGCTTGTCGGTGGCTGGAAACGCCATATATTTT.

About this clonotype itself: The CDR3 does not end in the conserved phenylalanine or tryptophan, so this is likely a read error. This chain joins TRBV20-1 and TRBJ1-2; possibly TRBD1 for D (5 bases). Trimming left V 1 base short and J 5 bases short, with 14 bases between. Germline-derived CDR1 and CDR2 are DFQATT and SNEGSKA (reference sequence). This CDR3 is built from 14 residues. The CDR3 loop is CSARGGEGWYGYTL. The CDR3 nucleotides are TGCAGTGCTAGAGGCGGCGAGGGGTGGTATGGCTACACCTTA.

Details on this clonotype: This may arise from a read error, as a much more abundant clone is one base away. J is TRBJ1-2 and V is TRBV6-6, with D perhaps matching TRBD1 (6 bases). The germline gives CDR1 MNHNY, CDR2 SVGAGI (reference sequence). This CDR3 has 15 amino acids. The DNA of the CDR3 is TGTGACAGCAGTTACTCGGACAGCTCTAACTATGGCTACACCTTC. Its translation is CDSSYSDSSNYGYTF.

This clonotype was detected once. A much larger clonotype is one base distant, so this may be a read error. The CDR3 carries no conserved terminal phenylalanine or tryptophan, so it likely arises from a read error. In DNA form, the CDR3 reads TGCAGCGTTGAAGACCCCCACCATCGAGGGGCTTTCTTA. Amino acids: CSVEDPHHRGAFL. V gene TRBV29-1 combines with J gene TRBJ1-1; no reliable D call. The CDR3 sequence is 13 residues long. Between the trimmed V and J ends, which lost 0 bases and 11 bases, there was a span of 16 bases. CDR1 and CDR2 from the germline V gene are SQVTM and ANQGSEA.